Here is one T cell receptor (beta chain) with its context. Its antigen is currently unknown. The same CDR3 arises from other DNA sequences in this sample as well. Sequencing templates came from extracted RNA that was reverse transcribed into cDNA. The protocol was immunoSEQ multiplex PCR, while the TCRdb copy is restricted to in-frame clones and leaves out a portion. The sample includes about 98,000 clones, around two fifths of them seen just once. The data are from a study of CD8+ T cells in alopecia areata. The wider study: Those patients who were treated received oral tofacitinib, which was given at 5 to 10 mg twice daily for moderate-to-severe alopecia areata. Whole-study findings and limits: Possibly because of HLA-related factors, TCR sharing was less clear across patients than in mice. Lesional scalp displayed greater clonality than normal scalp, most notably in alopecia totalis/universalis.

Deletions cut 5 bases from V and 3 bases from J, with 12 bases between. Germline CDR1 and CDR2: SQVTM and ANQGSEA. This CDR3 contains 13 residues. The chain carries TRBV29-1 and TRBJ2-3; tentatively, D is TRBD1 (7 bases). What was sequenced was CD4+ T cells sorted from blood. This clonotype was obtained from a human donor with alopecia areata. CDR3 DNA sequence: TGCAGCGTTCGCCAGGGGGGAACAGATACGCAGTATTTT. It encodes CSVRQGGTDTQYF.